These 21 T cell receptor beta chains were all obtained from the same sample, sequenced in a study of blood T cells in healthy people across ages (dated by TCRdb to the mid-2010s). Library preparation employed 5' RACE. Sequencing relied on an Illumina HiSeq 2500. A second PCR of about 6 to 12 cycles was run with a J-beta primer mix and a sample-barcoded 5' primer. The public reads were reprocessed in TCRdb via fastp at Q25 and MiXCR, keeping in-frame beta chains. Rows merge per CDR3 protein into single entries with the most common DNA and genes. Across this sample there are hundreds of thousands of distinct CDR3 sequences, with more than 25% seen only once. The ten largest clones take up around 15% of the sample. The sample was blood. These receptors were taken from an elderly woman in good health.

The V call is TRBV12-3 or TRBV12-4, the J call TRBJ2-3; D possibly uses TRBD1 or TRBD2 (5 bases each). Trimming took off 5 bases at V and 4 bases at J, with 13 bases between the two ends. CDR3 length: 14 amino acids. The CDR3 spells CASSHRVGPDTQYF. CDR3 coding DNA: TGTGCCAGCAGTCATCGAGTGGGACCAGATACGCAGTATTTT.

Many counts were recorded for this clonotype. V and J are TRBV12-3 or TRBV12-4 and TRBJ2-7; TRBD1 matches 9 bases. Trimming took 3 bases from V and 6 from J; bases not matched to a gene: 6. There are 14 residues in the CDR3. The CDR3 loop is CASSFRTGVLEQYF. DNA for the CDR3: TGTGCCAGCAGTTTCAGGACAGGGGTTCTCGAGCAGTACTTC.

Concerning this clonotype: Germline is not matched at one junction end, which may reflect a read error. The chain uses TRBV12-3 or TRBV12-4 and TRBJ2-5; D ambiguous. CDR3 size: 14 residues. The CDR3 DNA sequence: TGTGCCAGCAGCTCCTTAGGGCCCAATGGTGAGCAGTACTTT. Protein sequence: CASSSLGPNGEQYF.

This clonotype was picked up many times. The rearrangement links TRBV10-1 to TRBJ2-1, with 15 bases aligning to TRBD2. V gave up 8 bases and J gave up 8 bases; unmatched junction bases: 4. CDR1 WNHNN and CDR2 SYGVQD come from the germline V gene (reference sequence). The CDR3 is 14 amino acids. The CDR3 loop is CASGTSGGFDEQFF. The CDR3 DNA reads TGCGCCAGCGGGACTAGCGGGGGGTTCGATGAGCAGTTCTTC.

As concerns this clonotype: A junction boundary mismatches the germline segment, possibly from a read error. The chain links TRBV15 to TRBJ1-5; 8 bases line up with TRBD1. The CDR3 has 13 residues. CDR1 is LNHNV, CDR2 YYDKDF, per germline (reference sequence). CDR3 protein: CATNRDRNRPQHF. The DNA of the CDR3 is TGTGCCACCAACCGGGACAGGAATCGGCCCCAGCATTTT.

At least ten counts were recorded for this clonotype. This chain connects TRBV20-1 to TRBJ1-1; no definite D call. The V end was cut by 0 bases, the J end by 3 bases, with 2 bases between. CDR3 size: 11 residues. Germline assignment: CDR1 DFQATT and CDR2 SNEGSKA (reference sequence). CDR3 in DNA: TGCAGTGCTAGAGAGGACACTGAAGCTTTCTTT. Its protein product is CSAREDTEAFF.

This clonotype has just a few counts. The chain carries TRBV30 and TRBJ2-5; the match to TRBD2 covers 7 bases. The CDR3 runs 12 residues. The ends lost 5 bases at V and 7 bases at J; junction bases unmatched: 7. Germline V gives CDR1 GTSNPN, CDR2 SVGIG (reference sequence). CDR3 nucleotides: TGTGCCTGGGCCCTAGCGGCGGGGACCCAGTACTTC. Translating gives CAWALAAGTQYF.

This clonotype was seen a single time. The CDR3 sequence: CASSLVAGAGETQYF. CDR3 DNA sequence: TGTGCCAGCAGCTTAGTGGCGGGCGCGGGGGAGACCCAGTACTTC. The chain combines TRBV7-2 with TRBJ2-7; TRBD2 might be the D (6 bases). Judging by the DNA end, TRBJ2-5 fits better; the J call may be wrong. Germline-derived CDR1 and CDR2 are SGHTA and FQGNSA. CDR3 length equals 15 residues.

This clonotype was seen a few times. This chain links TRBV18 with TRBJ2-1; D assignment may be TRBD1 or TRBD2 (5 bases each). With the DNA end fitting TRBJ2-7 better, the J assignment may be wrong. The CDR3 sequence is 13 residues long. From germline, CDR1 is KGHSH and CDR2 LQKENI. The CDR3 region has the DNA TGTGCCAGCTCACCGGGGACCCACTACGAGCAGTACTTC. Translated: CASSPGTHYEQYF.

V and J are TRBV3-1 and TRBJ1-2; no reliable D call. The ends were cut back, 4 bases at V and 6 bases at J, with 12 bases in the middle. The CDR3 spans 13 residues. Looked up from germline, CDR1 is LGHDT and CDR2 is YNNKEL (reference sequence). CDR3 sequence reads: CASSLYTGNGYTF. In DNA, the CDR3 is TGTGCCAGCAGCCTATACACGGGTAATGGCTACACCTTC.

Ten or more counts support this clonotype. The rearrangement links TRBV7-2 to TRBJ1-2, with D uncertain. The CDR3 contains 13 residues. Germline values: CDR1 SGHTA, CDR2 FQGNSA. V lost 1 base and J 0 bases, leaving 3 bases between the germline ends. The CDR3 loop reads CASSLVTNYGYTF. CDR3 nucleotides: TGTGCCAGCAGCTTAGTCACTAACTATGGCTACACCTTC.

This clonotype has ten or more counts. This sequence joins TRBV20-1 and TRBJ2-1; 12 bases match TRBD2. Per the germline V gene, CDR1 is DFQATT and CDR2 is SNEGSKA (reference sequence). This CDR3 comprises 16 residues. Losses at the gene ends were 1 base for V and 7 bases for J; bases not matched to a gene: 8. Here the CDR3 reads CSARVGLAGGLNEQFF. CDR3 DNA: TGCAGTGCTAGAGTTGGGCTAGCGGGGGGGCTAAATGAGCAGTTCTTC.

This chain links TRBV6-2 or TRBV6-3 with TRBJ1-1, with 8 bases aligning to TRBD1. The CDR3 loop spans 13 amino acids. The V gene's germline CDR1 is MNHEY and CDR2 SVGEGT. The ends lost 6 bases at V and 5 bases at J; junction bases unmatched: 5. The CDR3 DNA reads TGTGCCAGCAGCACAGGGGGACCAACTGAAGCTTTCTTT. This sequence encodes CASSTGGPTEAFF.

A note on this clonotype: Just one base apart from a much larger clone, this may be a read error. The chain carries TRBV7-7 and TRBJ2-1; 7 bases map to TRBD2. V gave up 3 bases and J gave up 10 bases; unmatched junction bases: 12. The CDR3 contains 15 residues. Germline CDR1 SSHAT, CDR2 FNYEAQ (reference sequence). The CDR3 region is CASSLASGAWEEQFF. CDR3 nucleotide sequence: TGTGCCAGCAGCTTGGCGAGCGGGGCCTGGGAGGAGCAGTTCTTC.

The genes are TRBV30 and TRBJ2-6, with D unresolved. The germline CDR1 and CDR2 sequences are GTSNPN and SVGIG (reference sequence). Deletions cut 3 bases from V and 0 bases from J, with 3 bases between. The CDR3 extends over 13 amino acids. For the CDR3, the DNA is TGTGCCTGGAGGAGCTCTGGGGCCAACGTCCTGACTTTC. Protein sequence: CAWRSSGANVLTF.

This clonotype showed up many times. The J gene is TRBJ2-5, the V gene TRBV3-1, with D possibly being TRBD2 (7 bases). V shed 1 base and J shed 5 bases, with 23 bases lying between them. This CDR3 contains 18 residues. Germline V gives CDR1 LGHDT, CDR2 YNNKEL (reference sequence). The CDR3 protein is CASSQGAPRGGLVETQYF. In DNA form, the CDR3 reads TGTGCCAGCAGCCAAGGCGCTCCGAGGGGGGGATTGGTGGAGACCCAGTACTTC.

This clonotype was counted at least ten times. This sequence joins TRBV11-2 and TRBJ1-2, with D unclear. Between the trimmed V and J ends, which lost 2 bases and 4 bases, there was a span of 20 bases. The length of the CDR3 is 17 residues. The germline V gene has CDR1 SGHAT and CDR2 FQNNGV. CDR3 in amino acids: CASSLNPVEVRGYGYTF. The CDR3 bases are TGTGCCAGCAGCTTAAACCCCGTTGAAGTTCGAGGCTATGGCTACACCTTC.

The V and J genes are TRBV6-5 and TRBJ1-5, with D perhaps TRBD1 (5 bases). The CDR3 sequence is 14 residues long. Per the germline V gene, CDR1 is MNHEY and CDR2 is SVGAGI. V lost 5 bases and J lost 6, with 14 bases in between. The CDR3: CASSPGSGTQPQHF. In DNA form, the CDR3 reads TGTGCCAGCAGTCCAGGGTCAGGCACTCAGCCCCAGCATTTT.

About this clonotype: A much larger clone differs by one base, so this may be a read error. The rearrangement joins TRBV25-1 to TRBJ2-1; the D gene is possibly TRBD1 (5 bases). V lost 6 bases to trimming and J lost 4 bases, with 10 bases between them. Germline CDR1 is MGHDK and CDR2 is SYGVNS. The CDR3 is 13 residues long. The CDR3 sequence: CASRGPGYNEQFF. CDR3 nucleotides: TGTGCCAGCAGGGGGCCAGGATACAATGAGCAGTTCTTC. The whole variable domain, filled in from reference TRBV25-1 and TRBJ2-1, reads EADIYQTPRYLVIGTGKKITLECSQTMGHDKMYWYQQDPGMELHLIHYSYGVNSTEKGDLSSESTVSRIRTEHFPLTLESARPSHTSQYLCASRGPGYNEQFFGPGTRLTVL.

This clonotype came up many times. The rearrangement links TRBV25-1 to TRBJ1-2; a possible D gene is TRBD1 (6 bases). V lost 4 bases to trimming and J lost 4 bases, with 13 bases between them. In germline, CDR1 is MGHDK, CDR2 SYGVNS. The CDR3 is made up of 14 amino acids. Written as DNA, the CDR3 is TGTGCCAGCAGTGTGGGGGGCTCGTCCTATGGCTACACCTTC. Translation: CASSVGGSSYGYTF.

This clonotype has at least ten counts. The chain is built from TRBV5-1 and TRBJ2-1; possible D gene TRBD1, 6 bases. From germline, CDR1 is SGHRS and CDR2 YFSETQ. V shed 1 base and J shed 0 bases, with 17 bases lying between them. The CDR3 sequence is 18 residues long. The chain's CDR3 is CASSLRPQGPSSYNEQFF. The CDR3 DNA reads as TGCGCCAGCAGCTTGAGACCACAGGGTCCCAGCTCCTACAATGAGCAGTTCTTC.